The source of this T cell receptor beta chain is a study of sequential checkpoint blockade in melanoma. Noted treatment: randomized to nivolumab then ipilimumab (arm A) or the reverse (arm B). Patients had received no earlier DNA-damaging chemotherapy. Sorted cells were live CD3+CD8+, lacking CD19 and CD56, from PBMCs. Trimming shortened V by 4 bases and J by 2 bases, and 15 bases separated the two germline ends. The germline V gene has CDR1 SGHVS and CDR2 FNYEAQ. This CDR3 has 15 amino acids. This clone was found a few times. TCRdb keeps only in-frame clones here, not all; method: immunoSEQ multiplex PCR. This table has 6,500 to 10,000 clones, roughly 60% appearing once.

The sample here was CD8+ T cells sorted from blood (inferred from file names), taken from a patient given nivolumab and ipilimumab in sequence. This receptor was taken from a human patient with melanoma. Some clones in this sample may be carry-over from other donors' samples. J is TRBJ2-7 and V is TRBV7-6; no definite D call. Here the CDR3 DNA reads TGTGCCAGCAGCTCTCTACACACAGAAGCCTACGAGCAGTACTTC. Amino acid sequence: CASSSLHTEAYEQYF.